The table lists the clone carrying this T cell receptor beta chain with many counts. Its target is unknown. These data are taken from a study of CD8 T cells in ankylosing spondylitis. Broader study findings: Some motif variants had been reported before (in reactive arthritis synovial fluid and blood). Peripheral blood held disease-linked clones only at relatively low frequency, and these were CD8+. Roughly eight highly homologous variants formed a TCR beta motif that appeared characteristic of ankylosing spondylitis blood.

Quantitative 5'-RACE was performed with molecular barcodes, and it yielded the TCR beta libraries. MiXCR, run by TCRdb on the 5' RACE reads, gives a single entry per CDR3 protein. The repertoire has 200,000 to 300,000 distinct CDR3 sequences, about 9.1% of them found once; the top ten carry about 6.8%. CDR3 length: 15 amino acids. Trimming removed 6 bases from V and 3 bases from J; junction bases left unmatched: 5. This clonotype was sampled from a male donor with ankylosing spondylitis or in good health (not recorded which). Sequenced: blood, either unsorted or a sorted T cell fraction (not recorded which). This chain connects TRBV12-3 or TRBV12-4 to TRBJ1-5, with TRBD1 identical over 10 bases. The CDR3 sequence is CASRGTGAFNQPQHF. The DNA for the CDR3 is TGTGCCAGCAGAGGGACAGGGGCTTTCAATCAGCCCCAGCATTTT.